The 15 T cell receptor beta chains in this list originate from one sample, sequenced in a study of blood T cell repertoires in COVID-19. The table came from immunoSEQ multiplex PCR; TCRdb's copy has only in-frame clones and leaves some out. This table holds over 350,000 clones, 70% to 90% found once. Sequenced sample: PBMCs or T cells enriched from blood (not recorded which). These receptor sequences come from a woman aged 18-29 years who had recovered from COVID-19.

J is TRBJ1-1 and V is TRBV7-9; a weak D match, TRBD1 (6 bases). Germline CDR1 is SEHNR and CDR2 is FQNEAQ (reference sequence). This CDR3 has 13 amino acids. Trimming left V 5 bases short and J 6 bases short, with 13 bases between. CDR3 sequence: CASSPAGTPEAFF. The CDR3 coding sequence is TGTGCCAGCAGCCCCGCCGGGACACCTGAAGCTTTCTTT.

V gene TRBV30 combines with J gene TRBJ1-5; D is possibly TRBD1 (6 bases). CDR3 length: 14 residues. Germline V lookup: CDR1 GTSNPN, CDR2 SVGIG (reference sequence). With 0 bases removed from V and 7 bases from J, the gap between germline ends came to 13 bases. The DNA for the CDR3 is TGTGCCTGGAGTGTCGCAGGGGTGAGGCAGCCCCAGCATTTT. Its translation: CAWSVAGVRQPQHF.

The gene calls are TRBV20-1 and TRBJ1-4; the match to TRBD1 covers 8 bases. This CDR3 is built from 11 residues. CDR1 and CDR2 (germline): DFQATT, SNEGSKA (reference sequence). V shed 6 bases and J 10 bases; nucleotides not matched to a gene: 4. The chain's CDR3 is CSADREGKLFF. In DNA form, the CDR3 reads TGCAGTGCGGACAGGGAGGGAAAACTGTTTTTT.

J is TRBJ1-5 and V is TRBV6-2 or TRBV6-3; 9 nucleotides match TRBD1. There are 16 residues in the CDR3. CDR1 MNHEY and CDR2 SVGEGT come from the germline V gene. J gave up 4 bases and V 1 base, and 5 bases lay outside the gene matches. The chain's CDR3 is CASSYYRGRGNQPQHF. CDR3 in DNA: TGTGCCAGCAGTTACTACAGGGGGCGCGGGAATCAGCCCCAGCATTTT.

The chain recombines TRBV19 with TRBJ1-1, with D perhaps matching TRBD1 (6 bases). V lost 6 bases and J 3 bases, leaving 11 bases between the germline ends. Germline-derived CDR1 and CDR2 are LNHDA and SQIVND (reference sequence). The CDR3 has 13 amino acids. The CDR3 loop is CASSRGSDTEAFF. The CDR3, as DNA: TGTGCCAGTAGCAGGGGATCTGACACTGAAGCTTTCTTT.

The V gene is TRBV10-2, the J gene TRBJ2-7, with 11 nucleotides matching TRBD1. Losses at the gene ends were 6 bases for V and 3 bases for J; bases not matched to a gene: 16. Germline lookup yields CDR1 WSHSY and CDR2 SAAADI. CDR3 length equals 18 residues. The CDR3 DNA is TGCGCCAGCAGGGGGAATCTGGGACAGGGGGTTATCGACTACGAGCAGTACTTC. Translating gives CASRGNLGQGVIDYEQYF.

V is TRBV2 and J is TRBJ1-1, with TRBD1 as a possible D gene (6 bases). Trimming took 5 bases from V and 4 from J, leaving 20 bases between them. The length of the CDR3 is 16 residues. Germline-derived CDR1 and CDR2 are SNHLY and FYNNEI. CDR3 loop: CASSQQGLGLSTEAFF. CDR3 DNA: TGTGCCAGCAGTCAACAGGGTTTGGGTCTCAGCACTGAAGCTTTCTTT.

The chain carries TRBV5-4 and TRBJ1-2; 8 bases line up with TRBD1. Germline trimming cut 0 bases from V and 2 bases from J; bases unmatched to any gene: 3. The CDR3 runs 15 residues. The germline gives CDR1 SGHNT, CDR2 YYREEE (reference sequence). The DNA for the CDR3 is TGTGCCAGCAGCTTGGCCGGACAGGGCAACTATGGCTACACCTTC. Its protein is CASSLAGQGNYGYTF. The variable domain in full, with the rest retrieved from reference TRBV5-4 and TRBJ1-2, is ETGVTQSPTHLIKTRGQQVTLRCSSQSGHNTVSWYQQALGQGPQFIFQYYREEENGRGNFPPRFSGLQFPNYSSELNVNALELDDSALYLCASSLAGQGNYGYTFGSGTRLTVV.

The chain is built from TRBV7-6 and TRBJ2-2; possible D gene TRBD2, 5 bases. Germline-derived CDR1 and CDR2 are SGHVS and FNYEAQ. Trimming removed 6 bases from V and 4 bases from J, with 12 bases in between. This CDR3 has 14 residues. In DNA, the CDR3 is TGTGCCAGCAGATACTACAGCGGCACCGGGGAGCTGTTTTTT. Its translation: CASRYYSGTGELFF.

CDR3 DNA: TGTGCCAGCAGTTCTCGAGGTGGGGAGACCCAGTACTTC. It yields the protein CASSSRGGETQYF. The chain recombines TRBV6-5 with TRBJ2-5, with D hard to call. V lost 4 bases and J lost 5, with 11 bases in between. Germline CDR1 MNHEY, CDR2 SVGAGI. The CDR3 totals 13 residues.

The chain carries TRBV7-3 and TRBJ2-7; possible D gene TRBD1, 5 bases. V lost 2 bases, J lost 2 bases, and 7 bases lay in between. Germline V gene sequence: CDR1 SGHTA, CDR2 FQGTGA. There are 13 residues in the CDR3. The CDR3 loop reads CASSLDRTYEQYF. DNA for the CDR3: TGTGCCAGCAGCTTAGACAGAACCTACGAGCAGTACTTC. Full variable domain (outside the CDR3, taken from reference TRBV7-3 and TRBJ2-7): GAGVSQTPSNKVTEKGKYVELRCDPISGHTALYWYRQSLGQGPEFLIYFQGTGAADDSGLPNDRFFAVRPEGSVSTLKIQRTERGDSAVYLCASSLDRTYEQYFGPGTRLTVT.

The V gene is TRBV7-3, the J gene TRBJ1-4, with TRBD1 identical over 10 bases. Germline lookup yields CDR1 SGHTA and CDR2 FQGTGA. The CDR3 has 15 amino acids. V lost 4 bases, J lost 5 bases, and 4 bases stayed unmatched. This CDR3 is CASSSPDRGNEKLFF. CDR3 coding DNA: TGTGCCAGCAGCTCCCCGGACAGGGGGAATGAAAAACTGTTTTTT. Full variable domain (missing parts from reference TRBV7-3 and TRBJ1-4): GAGVSQTPSNKVTEKGKYVELRCDPISGHTALYWYRQSLGQGPEFLIYFQGTGAADDSGLPNDRFFAVRPEGSVSTLKIQRTERGDSAVYLCASSSPDRGNEKLFFGSGTQLSVL.

The V and J genes are TRBV30 and TRBJ2-2; possible D gene TRBD2, 6 bases. Germline V gives CDR1 GTSNPN, CDR2 SVGIG (reference sequence). The CDR3 consists of 16 residues. Trimming took off 4 bases at V and 6 bases at J, with 21 bases between the two ends. The CDR3 DNA reads as TGTGCCTGGAACCATATCTCAGGAGGGAGAGCCGGGGAGCTGTTTTTT. It is translated as CAWNHISGGRAGELFF.

The chain links TRBV27 to TRBJ2-1; 13 nucleotides line up with TRBD2. This CDR3 has 15 amino acids. Looked up from germline, CDR1 is MNHEY and CDR2 is SMNVEV (reference sequence). With 2 bases clipped from V and 6 bases from J, the junction kept 1 base outside the gene matches. This chain's CDR3 is CASSLGTSGVNEQFF. CDR3 DNA: TGTGCCAGCAGTTTAGGGACTAGCGGGGTCAATGAGCAGTTCTTC.

V and J are TRBV6-4 and TRBJ2-2; tentatively, D is TRBD1 (5 bases). CDR1 is MRHNA, CDR2 SNTAGT, per germline. Trimming removed 0 bases at V and 2 bases at J, with 10 bases between. The CDR3 is 16 residues long. The CDR3 reads CASSDSHRRNTGELFF. Written as DNA, the CDR3 is TGTGCCAGCAGTGACTCGCACAGGAGAAACACCGGGGAGCTGTTTTTT.